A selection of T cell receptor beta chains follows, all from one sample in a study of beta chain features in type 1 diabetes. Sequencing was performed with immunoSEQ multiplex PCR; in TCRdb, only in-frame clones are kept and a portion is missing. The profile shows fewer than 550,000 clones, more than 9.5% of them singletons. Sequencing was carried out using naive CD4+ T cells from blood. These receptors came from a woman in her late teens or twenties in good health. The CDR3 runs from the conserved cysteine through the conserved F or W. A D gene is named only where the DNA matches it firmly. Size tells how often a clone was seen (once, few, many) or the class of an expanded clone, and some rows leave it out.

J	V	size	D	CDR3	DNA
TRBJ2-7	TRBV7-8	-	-	CASSLELAAVEQYF	TGTGCCAGCAGCTTAGAACTAGCTGCGGTCGAGCAGTACTTC
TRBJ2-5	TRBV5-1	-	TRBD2	CASSLAPAGGEETQYF	TGCGCCAGCAGCTTGGCACCAGCGGGAGGGGAAGAGACCCAGTACTTC
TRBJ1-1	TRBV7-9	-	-	CASSLAPQRLEAFF	TGTGCCAGCAGCTTAGCGCCCCAGAGATTAGAAGCTTTCTTT
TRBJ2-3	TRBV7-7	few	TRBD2	CASSPTGGTDTQYF	TGTGCCAGCAGCCCTACGGGGGGAACAGATACGCAGTATTTT
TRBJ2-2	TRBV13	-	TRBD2	CASRGLAANTGELFF	TGTGCCAGCAGGGGTCTAGCGGCGAACACCGGGGAGCTGTTTTTT
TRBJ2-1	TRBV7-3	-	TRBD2	CASSLVPGTSDNEQFF	TGTGCCAGCAGCTTAGTCCCCGGGACTAGCGACAATGAGCAGTTCTTC
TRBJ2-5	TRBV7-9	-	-	CASSRTAQETQYF	TGTGCCAGCAGCCGGACAGCACAAGAGACCCAGTACTTC
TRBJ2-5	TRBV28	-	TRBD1	CASSSIWDSQETQYF	TGTGCCAGCAGTTCGATCTGGGACAGTCAAGAGACCCAGTACTTC
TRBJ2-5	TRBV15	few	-	CATSRAATTGETQYF	TGTGCCACCAGCAGAGCGGCTACCACGGGGGAGACCCAGTACTTC
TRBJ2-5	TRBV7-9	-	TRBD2	CASSFGLAGIIQETQYF	TGTGCCAGCAGCTTTGGACTAGCGGGGATCATCCAAGAGACCCAGTACTTC
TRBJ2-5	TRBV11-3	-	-	CASREGIETQYF	TGTGCCAGCAGGGAAGGGATAGAGACCCAGTACTTC
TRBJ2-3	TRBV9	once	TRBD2	CASSVVGASGGATDTQYF	TGTGCCAGCAGCGTAGTTGGTGCTAGCGGGGGGGCCACAGATACGCAGTATTTT
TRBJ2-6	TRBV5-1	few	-	CASSFFGANVLTF	TGCGCCAGCAGCTTTTTTGGGGCCAACGTCCTGACTTTC
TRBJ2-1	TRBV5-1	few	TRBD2	CASSLARTRYDEQFF	TGCGCCAGCAGCTTGGCCAGGACTAGGTACGATGAGCAGTTCTTC
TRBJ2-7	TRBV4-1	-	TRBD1	CASSHTFRDRSSYEQYF	TGCGCCAGCAGCCACACCTTCCGGGACAGGAGCTCCTACGAGCAGTACTTC
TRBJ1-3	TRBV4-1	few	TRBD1	CASSQPGQGSGNTIYF	TGCGCCAGCAGCCAACCGGGACAGGGCTCTGGAAACACCATATATTTT
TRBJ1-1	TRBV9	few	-	CASSAYHRQNTEAFF	TGTGCCAGCAGCGCATATCACAGACAAAACACTGAAGCTTTCTTT
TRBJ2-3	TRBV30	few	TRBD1	CAWKGAISTDTQYF	TGTGCCTGGAAGGGGGCGATTAGCACAGATACGCAGTATTTT
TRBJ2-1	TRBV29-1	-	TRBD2	CSVITSGTVNEQFF	TGCAGCGTTATAACTAGCGGGACGGTCAATGAGCAGTTCTTC
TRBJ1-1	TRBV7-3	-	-	CASSLTPGGNTEAFF	TGTGCCAGCAGCTTAACCCCCGGGGGGAACACTGAAGCTTTCTTT
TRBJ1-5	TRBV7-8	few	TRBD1	CASSSRGGQPQHF	TGTGCCAGCAGCTCCAGGGGGGGTCAGCCCCAGCATTTT
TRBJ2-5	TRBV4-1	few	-	CASSRRMRGKQETQYF	TGCGCCAGCAGCCGGCGAATGAGGGGTAAACAAGAGACCCAGTACTTC
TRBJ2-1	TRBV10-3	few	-	CAIARVDGDEQFF	TGTGCCATCGCCCGGGTAGATGGCGATGAGCAGTTCTTC
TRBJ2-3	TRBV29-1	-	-	CSVDTGWGTDTQYF	TGCAGCGTTGATACCGGGTGGGGCACAGATACGCAGTATTTT
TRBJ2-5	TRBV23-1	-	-	CASSQWADQETQYF	TGCGCCAGCAGTCAATGGGCAGACCAAGAGACCCAGTACTTC
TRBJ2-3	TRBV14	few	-	CASGPTAGTDTQYF	TGTGCCAGCGGCCCGACAGCAGGCACAGATACGCAGTATTTT
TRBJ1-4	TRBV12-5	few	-	CASGLYGLNEKLFF	TGTGCTAGTGGTTTGTACGGATTAAATGAAAAACTGTTTTTT
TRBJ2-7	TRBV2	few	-	CASSQTGFQQYF	TGTGCCAGCAGCCAAACAGGGTTCCAGCAGTACTTC
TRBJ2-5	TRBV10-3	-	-	CAISASQTTYQETQYF	TGTGCCATCAGTGCGAGCCAAACCACGTACCAAGAGACCCAGTACTTC
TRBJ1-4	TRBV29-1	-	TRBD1	CSVRGAEEKLFF	TGCAGCGTCAGGGGGGCGGAGGAAAAACTGTTTTTT
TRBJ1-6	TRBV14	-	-	CASSQAGKGIGPLHF	TGTGCCAGCAGCCAAGCGGGGAAGGGAATCGGGCCCCTCCACTTT
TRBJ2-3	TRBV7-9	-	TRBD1	CASSTWTGSTDTQYF	TGTGCCAGCAGCACCTGGACAGGTAGCACAGATACGCAGTATTTT
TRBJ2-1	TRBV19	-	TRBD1	CASQSGTGYNEQFF	TGTGCCAGCCAGTCCGGGACAGGTTACAATGAGCAGTTCTTC
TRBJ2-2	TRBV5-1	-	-	CASSTGQTSGELFF	TGCGCCAGCAGCACCGGACAGACCTCCGGGGAGCTGTTTTTT
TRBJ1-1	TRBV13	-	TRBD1	CASSTSTGPTEAFF	TGTGCCAGCAGCACGTCGACAGGGCCCACTGAAGCTTTCTTT
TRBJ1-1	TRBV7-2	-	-	CASSPGRNTEAFF	TGTGCCAGCAGCCCCGGAAGGAACACTGAAGCTTTCTTT
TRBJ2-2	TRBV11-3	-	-	CASSFSRGNSGELFF	TGTGCCAGCAGCTTTAGCCGGGGAAACTCCGGGGAGCTGTTTTTT